This is a list of T cell receptor beta chains from one sample in a study of T cells after yellow fever vaccination. Via MiXCR, TCRdb re-called the 5' RACE reads, giving one row per CDR3 protein. The sample shows about 94,000 distinct CDR3 sequences, around 9.8% of them seen only once. Specimen: CD8+ T cells not binding an NS4B(214-222) dextramer, sorted from PBMCs, collected roughly 14 days after the first yellow fever vaccination. These receptor sequences come from a man aged 18 to 29 who received the YFV17D yellow fever vaccine. CDR3s include the opening cysteine and the closing phenylalanine or tryptophan. Each record gives: D gene, clone size, V gene, J gene, CDR3 DNA, CDR3 protein. The D gene is left open where the match is weak. The listing skips clone size in some rows; elsewhere it reads once, few, many or a size class.

d_gene: .; abundance: few; v_gene: TRBV7-8; j_gene: TRBJ1-3; CDR3nt: TGTGCCAGCAGCTTAGCGCTGCCGAACTCTGGAAACACCATATATTTT; CDR3aa: CASSLALPNSGNTIYF
d_gene: .; abundance: .; v_gene: TRBV2; j_gene: TRBJ2-7; CDR3nt: TGTGCCAGCAGTGAGTCCGGCATCTCCTACGAGCAGTACTTC; CDR3aa: CASSESGISYEQYF
d_gene: .; abundance: few; v_gene: TRBV7-3; j_gene: TRBJ2-2; CDR3nt: TGTGCCAGCAGCTTAACGAGCGGCAGAATCAATACCGGGGAGCTGTTTTTT; CDR3aa: CASSLTSGRINTGELFF
d_gene: .; abundance: many; v_gene: TRBV7-8; j_gene: TRBJ2-1; CDR3nt: TGTGCCAGCAGCTTAGTCGGGGGGCGGGATGAGCAGTTCTTC; CDR3aa: CASSLVGGRDEQFF
d_gene: TRBD1; abundance: many; v_gene: TRBV7-3; j_gene: TRBJ1-1; CDR3nt: TGTGCCAGCAGCTGGTACAGGGGATCTGAAGCTTTCTTT; CDR3aa: CASSWYRGSEAFF
d_gene: .; abundance: few; v_gene: TRBV6-5; j_gene: TRBJ2-7; CDR3nt: TGTGCCAGCAGTTACTCCTCGGGGGCCGAGCAGTACTTC; CDR3aa: CASSYSSGAEQYF
d_gene: .; abundance: few; v_gene: TRBV25-1; j_gene: TRBJ2-7; CDR3nt: TGTGCCAGCAGTGACTGGTACGAGCAGTACTTC; CDR3aa: CASSDWYEQYF
d_gene: TRBD2; abundance: .; v_gene: TRBV4-1; j_gene: TRBJ2-7; CDR3nt: TGCGCCAGCAGCCTCGGGGGGGACCCAACCTACGAGCAGTACTTC; CDR3aa: CASSLGGDPTYEQYF
d_gene: .; abundance: .; v_gene: TRBV7-9; j_gene: TRBJ1-5; CDR3nt: TGTGCCAGCAGCTTAGGTATGAGGGATCAGCCCCAGCATTTT; CDR3aa: CASSLGMRDQPQHF
d_gene: .; abundance: once; v_gene: TRBV4-3; j_gene: TRBJ1-5; CDR3nt: TGCGCCAGCAGCGTTTCTTTCTCCTCGCAGGGAGTATATCAGCCCCAGCATTTT; CDR3aa: CASSVSFSSQGVYQPQHF
d_gene: .; abundance: few; v_gene: TRBV7-9; j_gene: TRBJ2-1; CDR3nt: TGTGCCAGCAGCTTAGCGGGGGCGGTCTACGGTGAGCAGTTCTTC; CDR3aa: CASSLAGAVYGEQFF
d_gene: .; abundance: few; v_gene: TRBV12-3/TRBV12-4; j_gene: TRBJ2-4; CDR3nt: TGTGCCAGCACAGGGAGGGCCAAAAACATTCAGTACTTC; CDR3aa: CASTGRAKNIQYF
d_gene: .; abundance: many; v_gene: TRBV25-1; j_gene: TRBJ2-5; CDR3nt: TGTGCCAGCAGTGAATTGAAGAGTCGTGGGGCCCAGTACTTC; CDR3aa: CASSELKSRGAQYF
d_gene: TRBD1; abundance: few; v_gene: TRBV12-5; j_gene: TRBJ2-1; CDR3nt: TGTGCTAGTGGTTTCGGGACAGGAGTCTTTGAGCAGTTCTTC; CDR3aa: CASGFGTGVFEQFF
d_gene: TRBD1; abundance: few; v_gene: TRBV6-5; j_gene: TRBJ1-2; CDR3nt: TGTGCCAGCAGTCTAACAGGGGCCGGCTACACCTTC; CDR3aa: CASSLTGAGYTF
d_gene: .; abundance: many; v_gene: TRBV7-9; j_gene: TRBJ1-1; CDR3nt: TGTGCCAGCAGCCGTGAGCAACAGGGGAACACTGAAGCTTTCTTT; CDR3aa: CASSREQQGNTEAFF
d_gene: .; abundance: .; v_gene: TRBV4-3; j_gene: TRBJ1-5; CDR3nt: TGCGCCAGCAGCCAAGATAGGAGGGGCGGTCAGCCCCAGCATTTT; CDR3aa: CASSQDRRGGQPQHF
d_gene: .; abundance: few; v_gene: TRBV12-3/TRBV12-4; j_gene: TRBJ2-3; CDR3nt: TGTGCCAGCAGTTTTAACATAGATACGCAGTATTTT; CDR3aa: CASSFNIDTQYF
d_gene: TRBD2; abundance: many; v_gene: TRBV20-1; j_gene: TRBJ2-5; CDR3nt: TGCAGTGCGGATGGCCTCGGGCCGGGACTAAAGGAACAAGAGACCCAGTACTTC; CDR3aa: CSADGLGPGLKEQETQYF
d_gene: TRBD1; abundance: few; v_gene: TRBV5-1; j_gene: TRBJ2-5; CDR3nt: TGCGCCAGCAGCCGAACCGGGACAGTAAGTCAAGAGACCCAGTACTTC; CDR3aa: CASSRTGTVSQETQYF
d_gene: .; abundance: .; v_gene: TRBV4-1; j_gene: TRBJ1-5; CDR3nt: TGCGCCAGCAGTCAACAAGGGAGCAATCAGCCCCAGCATTTT; CDR3aa: CASSQQGSNQPQHF
d_gene: .; abundance: few; v_gene: TRBV6-5; j_gene: TRBJ2-1; CDR3nt: TGTGCCAGCAGTAACAGCGATGAGCAGTTCTTC; CDR3aa: CASSNSDEQFF
d_gene: .; abundance: few; v_gene: TRBV12-3/TRBV12-4; j_gene: TRBJ2-5; CDR3nt: TGTGCCAGCAGTTGGAGGGTAGGGCAGGCCCGAGGTGTAGAGACCCAGTACTTC; CDR3aa: CASSWRVGQARGVETQYF
d_gene: .; abundance: few; v_gene: TRBV9; j_gene: TRBJ1-1; CDR3nt: TGTGCCAGCAGCGTTGGGAATACAGGGAACACTGAAGCTTTCTTT; CDR3aa: CASSVGNTGNTEAFF
d_gene: .; abundance: .; v_gene: TRBV3-1; j_gene: TRBJ2-5; CDR3nt: TGTGCCAGCAGCCAAGGGGCAGCGGAGGGAGAGACCCAGTACTTC; CDR3aa: CASSQGAAEGETQYF
d_gene: .; abundance: few; v_gene: TRBV11-2; j_gene: TRBJ1-1; CDR3nt: TGTGCCAGCAGCTTAGATAGGGTGGGGGGAGAATATTGGCACACTGAAGCTTTCTTT; CDR3aa: CASSLDRVGGEYWHTEAFF
d_gene: TRBD1; abundance: many; v_gene: TRBV7-6; j_gene: TRBJ2-2; CDR3nt: TGTGCCAGCAGCTTATCCACAGGGGGCGTCCCCGGGGAGCTGTTTTTT; CDR3aa: CASSLSTGGVPGELFF
d_gene: .; abundance: few; v_gene: TRBV3-1; j_gene: TRBJ2-7; CDR3nt: TGTGCCAGCAGCCAAGAACGGATAAGCTCCTACGAGCAGTACTTC; CDR3aa: CASSQERISSYEQYF
d_gene: .; abundance: .; v_gene: TRBV6-1; j_gene: TRBJ2-7; CDR3nt: TGTGCCAGTAGACCTCAGCGACCGGTTTACGAGCAGTACTTC; CDR3aa: CASRPQRPVYEQYF
d_gene: TRBD1; abundance: .; v_gene: TRBV27; j_gene: TRBJ1-1; CDR3nt: TGTGCCAGCAACCCTAGCGGGACAGGGAACACTGAAGCTTTCTTT; CDR3aa: CASNPSGTGNTEAFF
d_gene: .; abundance: few; v_gene: TRBV4-1; j_gene: TRBJ1-5; CDR3nt: TGCGCCAGCAGCCAAGAGCCCCCCATTTATAGCAATCAGCCCCAGCATTTT; CDR3aa: CASSQEPPIYSNQPQHF
d_gene: .; abundance: many; v_gene: TRBV7-9; j_gene: TRBJ2-3; CDR3nt: TGTGCCAGCAACGACGGAGTCCGCACAGATACGCAGTATTTT; CDR3aa: CASNDGVRTDTQYF
d_gene: .; abundance: many; v_gene: TRBV12-3/TRBV12-4; j_gene: TRBJ2-1; CDR3nt: TGTGCCAGCAGTGGGCCGGGACTTCGCCGATCTGAGCAGTTCTTC; CDR3aa: CASSGPGLRRSEQFF
d_gene: .; abundance: few; v_gene: TRBV4-3; j_gene: TRBJ2-1; CDR3nt: TGCGCCAGCGCGGGGACAGAATACAATGAGCAGTTCTTC; CDR3aa: CASAGTEYNEQFF
d_gene: TRBD2; abundance: few; v_gene: TRBV3-1; j_gene: TRBJ2-3; CDR3nt: TGTGCCAGCAGCCAGGCCAGACTAGCGAGCACAGATACGCAGTATTTT; CDR3aa: CASSQARLASTDTQYF
d_gene: .; abundance: .; v_gene: TRBV9; j_gene: TRBJ1-2; CDR3nt: TGTGCCAGCAGCGTAGAAGGAAACTACACCTTC; CDR3aa: CASSVEGNYTF
d_gene: .; abundance: few; v_gene: TRBV4-2; j_gene: TRBJ1-2; CDR3nt: TGTGCCAGCAGCCAGGAGGGTCAGAGTGGCTACACCTTC; CDR3aa: CASSQEGQSGYTF
d_gene: TRBD2; abundance: many; v_gene: TRBV5-1; j_gene: TRBJ2-1; CDR3nt: TGCGCCAGCAGCTTGTGGCTAGCGGGGGACAATGAGCAGTTCTTC; CDR3aa: CASSLWLAGDNEQFF
d_gene: .; abundance: .; v_gene: TRBV27; j_gene: TRBJ2-2; CDR3nt: TGTGCCAGCAGTGGTCGGTTCAGTGGCGGGGAAAACACCGGGGAGCTGTTTTTT; CDR3aa: CASSGRFSGGENTGELFF
d_gene: .; abundance: few; v_gene: TRBV6-5; j_gene: TRBJ1-1; CDR3nt: TGTGCCAGCAGTTACACCCCACCAGGGTACAGCCAAAACACTGAAGCTTTCTTT; CDR3aa: CASSYTPPGYSQNTEAFF
d_gene: .; abundance: many; v_gene: TRBV4-1; j_gene: TRBJ2-5; CDR3nt: TGCGCCAGCAGCCAGACACAGTACCAAGAGACCCAGTACTTC; CDR3aa: CASSQTQYQETQYF
d_gene: .; abundance: .; v_gene: TRBV5-6; j_gene: TRBJ2-2; CDR3nt: TGTGCCAGCAGCTTCTACAGGGAGGTAGCGGGGGAGCTGTTTTTT; CDR3aa: CASSFYREVAGELFF
d_gene: TRBD2; abundance: .; v_gene: TRBV10-3; j_gene: TRBJ2-1; CDR3nt: TGTGCCATCGGCGGGACTAGCGGGGTCAATGAGCAGTTCTTC; CDR3aa: CAIGGTSGVNEQFF
d_gene: .; abundance: few; v_gene: TRBV4-1; j_gene: TRBJ2-2; CDR3nt: TGCGCCAGCAGCCCGAGGGGGGGGCCAGGCACCGGGGAGCTGTTTTTT; CDR3aa: CASSPRGGPGTGELFF
d_gene: .; abundance: few; v_gene: TRBV6-5; j_gene: TRBJ1-5; CDR3nt: TGTGCCAGCAGTTACGGGTCAGCATCCAGCGGGCAGCCCCAGCATTTT; CDR3aa: CASSYGSASSGQPQHF
d_gene: .; abundance: many; v_gene: TRBV12-3/TRBV12-4; j_gene: TRBJ2-3; CDR3nt: TGTGCCAGCACCGCCCAGGGGCCCAGCACAGATACGCAGTATTTT; CDR3aa: CASTAQGPSTDTQYF
d_gene: .; abundance: .; v_gene: TRBV5-5; j_gene: TRBJ2-2; CDR3nt: TGTGCCAGCAGCGGAATACCGGGACAAATAGCCTCTGGGGAGCTGTTTTTT; CDR3aa: CASSGIPGQIASGELFF
d_gene: TRBD1; abundance: .; v_gene: TRBV12-3/TRBV12-4; j_gene: TRBJ2-7; CDR3nt: TGTGCCAGCAGCAAGACAGGGGGCATCCTCGACGAGCAGTACTTC; CDR3aa: CASSKTGGILDEQYF
d_gene: TRBD2; abundance: few; v_gene: TRBV11-2; j_gene: TRBJ2-7; CDR3nt: TGTGCCAGCAGCTTGGGACTAGCGGGGGGGCCGGAGAACGAGCAGTACTTC; CDR3aa: CASSLGLAGGPENEQYF
d_gene: TRBD1; abundance: many; v_gene: TRBV7-9; j_gene: TRBJ1-1; CDR3nt: TGTGCCAGCAGCTCAAAAGGACAGGGAACTGAAGCTTTCTTT; CDR3aa: CASSSKGQGTEAFF
d_gene: .; abundance: .; v_gene: TRBV6-5; j_gene: TRBJ2-1; CDR3nt: TGTGCCAGCAGTTACCAAAGAAACAGGTACCTGAACAATGAGCAGTTCTTC; CDR3aa: CASSYQRNRYLNNEQFF
d_gene: TRBD2; abundance: .; v_gene: TRBV20-1; j_gene: TRBJ2-7; CDR3nt: TGCAGTGCTAGAGATCGCACGGGGGGTCTCTCCTACGAGCAGTACTTC; CDR3aa: CSARDRTGGLSYEQYF
d_gene: .; abundance: few; v_gene: TRBV27; j_gene: TRBJ2-1; CDR3nt: TGTGCCACAGGGGCCCGAATCGTTGAGCAGTTCTTC; CDR3aa: CATGARIVEQFF